The rows below give T cell receptor beta chains drawn from one sample of a study of response to subunit inactivated influenza vaccine. MiXCR, applied by TCRdb to the RT-PCR reads, yields one record per CDR3 protein. The sample holds about 780,000 distinct CDR3 sequences, under 20% seen once. The sequencing here drew on PBMCs from blood, taken more than 4 days after vaccination. These receptors were taken from a man aged 50-59 years who received an inactivated influenza vaccine. Each CDR3 is given without its conserved first and last residue.

V: TRBV6-2/TRBV6-3
J: TRBJ2-7
CDR3: ASSSRFRDKGHYEQY

V: TRBV20-1
J: TRBJ2-5
CDR3: SATQRETQY

V: TRBV20-1
J: TRBJ1-4
CDR3: SAGGGFKELELF

V: TRBV12-3/TRBV12-4
J: TRBJ2-2
CDR3: ASSLGQGIPGELF

V: TRBV20-1
J: TRBJ1-6
CDR3: SAHRDIFNNSPLH

V: TRBV27
J: TRBJ1-2
CDR3: ASSPSPPQGVSYGYT

V: TRBV20-1
J: TRBJ2-7
CDR3: SARERKSLSYEQY

V: TRBV28
J: TRBJ2-7
CDR3: ASSFGLAESSYEQY

V: TRBV29-1
J: TRBJ2-2
CDR3: SGSVGGNTGELF

V: TRBV7-2
J: TRBJ1-5
CDR3: ASSLSYGSNQPQH

V: TRBV4-1
J: TRBJ1-5
CDR3: ASSQEGSGLGNQPQH

V: TRBV20-1
J: TRBJ2-7
CDR3: SATGTQSSYEQY

V: TRBV30
J: TRBJ2-7
CDR3: AWSDPGLAIRGY

V: TRBV28
J: TRBJ2-7
CDR3: ASATGATYEQY

V: TRBV20-1
J: TRBJ2-5
CDR3: SPYRQGIQETQY

V: TRBV7-9
J: TRBJ2-2
CDR3: ASSWTSASGELF

V: TRBV5-1
J: TRBJ2-1
CDR3: ASSGLAAYPAQF

V: TRBV12-3/TRBV12-4
J: TRBJ2-7
CDR3: ASGQGAYEQY

V: TRBV4-3
J: TRBJ2-5
CDR3: ASSRDYHQETQY

V: TRBV20-1
J: TRBJ2-7
CDR3: SAIDRTGQHNTYEQY

V: TRBV30
J: TRBJ2-7
CDR3: AWSVRQAGEQY

V: TRBV12-3/TRBV12-4
J: TRBJ1-4
CDR3: ASGQGDPEKLF

V: TRBV12-3/TRBV12-4
J: TRBJ1-5
CDR3: ASSEYRGHRQPQH

V: TRBV7-2
J: TRBJ2-5
CDR3: ASTDQGIGGPQY

V: TRBV5-6
J: TRBJ2-7
CDR3: ASSFRPGQYYEQY

V: TRBV6-2/TRBV6-3
J: TRBJ2-7
CDR3: ASSYSGTQYYEQY

V: TRBV12-3/TRBV12-4
J: TRBJ2-1
CDR3: ASSHPGKGPVESSYNEQF

V: TRBV20-1
J: TRBJ2-5
CDR3: SARGPPPSVRETQY

V: TRBV7-2
J: TRBJ2-7
CDR3: ASRAASYYEQY

V: TRBV5-6
J: TRBJ2-1
CDR3: ASSSNRGTGNEQF

V: TRBV2
J: TRBJ2-2
CDR3: ASFEGSGELF

V: TRBV20-1
J: TRBJ2-5
CDR3: SARDSGLSYQETQY

V: TRBV5-6
J: TRBJ2-3
CDR3: ASSFWDRDYGDTQY

V: TRBV7-9
J: TRBJ2-7
CDR3: ASSLMGQARSYEQY

V: TRBV10-3
J: TRBJ2-1
CDR3: AISEVGNEQF

V: TRBV7-9
J: TRBJ2-7
CDR3: ASSLGAGNYEQY

V: TRBV7-2
J: TRBJ2-3
CDR3: ASSLARASGRLDTQY

V: TRBV5-1
J: TRBJ2-1
CDR3: ASLPGQGYNEQF

V: TRBV29-1
J: TRBJ1-4
CDR3: SVGVNRDKKLF

V: TRBV28
J: TRBJ1-5
CDR3: ASSPSGEGSNQPQH

V: TRBV5-1
J: TRBJ1-6
CDR3: ASSPRGQGESPLH

V: TRBV12-3/TRBV12-4
J: TRBJ1-1
CDR3: ASSIGGVDTEAF

V: TRBV4-3
J: TRBJ1-2
CDR3: ASSQEAHTNYGYT

V: TRBV7-6
J: TRBJ2-1
CDR3: ASSLRSPAGPYNEQF

V: TRBV12-3/TRBV12-4
J: TRBJ1-1
CDR3: ASSVDTEAF

V: TRBV12-3/TRBV12-4
J: TRBJ1-4
CDR3: ASSLSGQGGEKLF

V: TRBV4-1
J: TRBJ1-1
CDR3: ASSQVRGTEAF

V: TRBV20-1
J: TRBJ2-7
CDR3: SARGMSYEQY

V: TRBV6-1
J: TRBJ2-4
CDR3: ASRESGTGRVGENIQY

V: TRBV7-3
J: TRBJ2-3
CDR3: ASSHGGSRTDTQY

V: TRBV12-3/TRBV12-4
J: TRBJ2-1
CDR3: ASTFGNEQF

V: TRBV5-6
J: TRBJ2-1
CDR3: ASSLTQPRIGQF